This entry features one T cell receptor (beta chain) sequence. Its matching antigen is unknown. Sequence at one end of the junction differs from germline and may be a read error. The data belong to a study of T cell repertoires in cytomegalovirus infection. Overall study: CMV infection together with matching HLA type was indicated by public TCR beta signatures.

General study findings and limits: Public TCR beta family frequency separated CMV-and-HLA carriers, including in an independent cohort. HLA-C-restricted CMV-specific TCR beta clonotypes prevailed in the ex vivo response.

The CDR3 spans 15 residues. Germline lookup yields CDR1 SGHTA and CDR2 FQGNSA. A single record per CDR3 protein comes from TCRdb applying MiXCR to the reads. Here the sample spans around 100,000 distinct CDR3 sequences, roughly a tenth being singletons. What was sequenced was PBMCs, sequenced either directly or after in vitro stimulation (not recorded which). The gene calls are TRBV7-2 and TRBJ1-3; a weak D match, TRBD1 (6 bases). The clonotype comes from a human donor in good health (CMV status not recorded). Some clones in this sample may be carry-over from other donors' samples. CDR3 DNA sequence: TGTGCCAGCAGCTTAGCGACAGGTTTAAGAAACACCACATATTTT. This gives the protein CASSLATGLRNTTYF.